One T cell receptor (beta chain) is described in this entry. This receptor's antigen is unknown. No quality values exist for individual bases; no much larger clone is one base distant. Explained via the paper, the time point label denotes: baseline before first vaccination. Vaccinee samples came from UK trials COV001 and COV002, including a single-blind randomized controlled phase 2/3 trial of AZD1222 (ChAdOx1 nCoV-19) in healthy adults. For TCRbeta chain sequencing, PBMC samples from trial participants were taken at day 0 and at day 28 after the second dose. The CDR3 regions of human TCRbeta chains were subjected to immunosequencing. As for the original processing: TCRs in the repertoires were matched against a reference library of SARS-CoV-2-specific TCRs that had been generated with the MIRA antigen-specificity platform. Breadth was defined as the fraction of unique TCRs that were SARS-CoV-2-associated, and depth was defined as the fraction of total T cells that were SARS-CoV-2-associated. Using the MIRA data, each spike-specific TCR was mapped to the spike region that the TCR reacts to and placed in a CD4 or CD8 class. Log10-transformed breadth and depth values were compared by one-way ANOVA with Sidak's multiple comparisons tests. TCRdb's version of the immuneACCESS table is confined to in-frame rearrangements and falls short of the full clone set. An unresolved V gene accounts for under half of the shortfall where checked; the remainder is of unknown origin. Clonal size and the V and J genes are those of that table, whereas D and trimming came from the DNA. The sample contains around 97,000 clones, 80% to 90% of them found a single time. Approximately 20% of the sample is held by the ten biggest clonotypes.

The sample comes from a study of T cell responses to AZD1222 COVID-19 vaccine (dated by TCRdb to the early 2020s). The study in broad terms: Because spike-specific TCR depth and breadth did not differ between the two schedules, AZD1222 recipients who got a second dose at roughly 4 weeks were pooled with those who got a second dose at roughly 12 weeks. TCR sequencing was performed for fewer than 250 trial participants, of whom 207 were given two doses of AZD1222 and around 26 were given two doses of MenACWY control vaccine. Enrollment into the trials was organized by age into subgroups of 18-55, 56-69 and 70-plus years, and those subgroups contained about 160, 30 and 59 TCR-sequenced participants, respectively.

Beyond this particular receptor, the publication reports: CD4 TCRs associated with the vaccine covered the entire spike protein, and the dominant responses were in regions 160-218 and 743-854. Nearly half of unique spike-specific TCRs reportedly recognized epitopes outside regions mutated in the B.1.351 and B.1.1.7 variants. The 56-69-year group was small, and its depth increase did not reach significance, likely because of low power. Because no day 14 peak-response samples were available, the repertoires could be characterized only after the peak T cell response. After two AZD1222 doses, spike-specific TCR breadth and depth were significantly higher than at day 0 and than in MenACWY recipients. Participants were mostly white British and included more females than males, and it was suggested by the authors that clonal diversity may have been underestimated. Conclusions about previously exposed vaccinees are limited, since just 6 or 7 AZD1222 recipients were seropositive for SARS-CoV-2 at baseline.

Cut back by 2 bases and 3 bases, the V and J ends lie 11 bases apart. The germline V gene (reference sequence) provides CDR1 SEHNR and CDR2 FQNEAQ. From its cysteine to its phenylalanine, the CDR3 spans 14 amino acids. The entry retains the CDR3 DNA only, 42 bases that are in frame from base 1. Specimen: peripheral blood, collected on day 0 of AZD1222 vaccination. The TCR comes from an adult in good health. The rearranged segments are TRBV7-9 and TRBJ2-7; the D gene remains uncertain. The CDR3 protein: CASSLFEVYYEQYF. The DNA sequence is TGTGCCAGCAGCTTATTTGAGGTTTACTACGAGCAGTACTTC.